This TCR beta chain stems from a study of blood T cells in healthy people across ages. Study-level results: One million T cells yielded diversity estimates that were considered underestimates.

Details on this clonotype: Antigen: not known.

The use of a sample-barcoded 5' primer and a J-beta primer mix characterized a second PCR of roughly 7 to 11 cycles. TCRdb re-called the 5' RACE reads with MiXCR, one entry per CDR3 protein. The sample shows about 1.8 million distinct CDR3 sequences, around 50% of them seen only once. The CDR3 extends over 14 amino acids. The germline V and J ends were trimmed by 1 base and 1 base, with 7 bases remaining between them. Germline values: CDR1 SGHTA, CDR2 FQGNSA. Material for sequencing was blood. The clonotype was recovered from a woman between 40 and 55 years old in good health. The V call is TRBV7-2, the J call TRBJ2-5; D unclear. The CDR3 DNA sequence: TGTGCCAGCAGCTTAGATGGTATCCAAGAGACCCAGTACTTC. Translated, it gives CASSLDGIQETQYF.